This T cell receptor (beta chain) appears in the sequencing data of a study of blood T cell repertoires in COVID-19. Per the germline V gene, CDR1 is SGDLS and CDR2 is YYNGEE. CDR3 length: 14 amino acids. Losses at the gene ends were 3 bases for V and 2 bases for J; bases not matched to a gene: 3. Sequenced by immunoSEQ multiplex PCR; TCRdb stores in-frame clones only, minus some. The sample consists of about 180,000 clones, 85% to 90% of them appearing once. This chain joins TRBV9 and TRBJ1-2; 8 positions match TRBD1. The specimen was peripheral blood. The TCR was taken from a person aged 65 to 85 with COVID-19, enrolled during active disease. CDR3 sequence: CASSARTGNYGYTF. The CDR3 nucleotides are TGTGCCAGCAGCGCCAGGACAGGGAACTATGGCTACACCTTC.